This T cell receptor (beta chain) was captured in a study of spatial heterogeneity in lung cancer. Study context: The 60 to 90 donors had untreated early-stage non-small cell lung cancer. When follow-up PBMC samples existed, they were sequenced (at a median of around 2 years after resection). Detection consistently yielded more beta chains than alpha chains. Combinations of a unique TCR and a UMI were tallied in raw reads, and on average each appeared more than ten times.

One entry per CDR3 protein results from TCRdb running MiXCR on the 5' RACE reads. The sample has about 120,000 distinct CDR3 sequences, 9.5% to 15% seen once. Trimming stripped 6 bases from V and 4 bases from J, with 14 bases between. The CDR3 has 14 residues. The germline V gene encodes CDR1 LNHDA and CDR2 SQIVND (reference sequence). This sample's time point: blood at routine non-recurrence follow-up after resection. Whole RNA was taken from tumor, nontumor lung or frozen PBMC; it was then sequenced unsorted. This clonotype was detected many times. The chain carries TRBV19 and TRBJ2-3; D is possibly TRBD1 or TRBD2 (5 bases each). The source is a male donor with early-stage non-small cell lung cancer. The source was PBMCs, collected at follow-up. The CDR3 region is CASRRAGTADTQYF. CDR3 DNA: TGTGCCAGTAGGAGGGCAGGGACCGCAGATACGCAGTATTTT.